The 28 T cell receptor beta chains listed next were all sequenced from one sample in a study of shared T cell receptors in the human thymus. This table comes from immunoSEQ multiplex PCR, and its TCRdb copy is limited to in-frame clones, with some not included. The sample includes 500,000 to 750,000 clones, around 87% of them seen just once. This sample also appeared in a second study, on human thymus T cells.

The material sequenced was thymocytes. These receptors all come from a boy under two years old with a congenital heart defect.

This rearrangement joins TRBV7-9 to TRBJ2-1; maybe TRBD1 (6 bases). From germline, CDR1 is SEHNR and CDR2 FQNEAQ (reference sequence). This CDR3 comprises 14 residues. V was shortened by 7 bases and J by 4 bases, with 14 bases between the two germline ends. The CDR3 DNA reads TGTGCCAGCACCCTAGATACAGGGTACAATGAGCAGTTCTTC. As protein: CASTLDTGYNEQFF.

The chain's CDR3 is CASSFTPGTSHTDTQYF. CDR3 coding DNA: TGTGCCAGCAGCTTCACCCCTGGGACATCTCACACAGATACGCAGTATTTT. The chain employs TRBV5-4 and TRBJ2-3, with D perhaps matching TRBD1 (6 bases). This CDR3 has 17 residues. The germline V gene encodes CDR1 SGHNT and CDR2 YYREEE (reference sequence). V was clipped by 2 bases and J by 2 bases, with 18 bases between them.

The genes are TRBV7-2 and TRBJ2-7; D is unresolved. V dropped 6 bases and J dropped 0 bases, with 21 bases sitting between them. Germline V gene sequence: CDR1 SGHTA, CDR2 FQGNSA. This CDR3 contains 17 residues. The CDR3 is CASRRNHEGLSSYEQYF. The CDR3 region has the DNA TGTGCCAGCAGGCGGAACCATGAAGGTCTAAGCTCCTACGAGCAGTACTTC. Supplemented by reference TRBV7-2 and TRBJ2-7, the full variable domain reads GAGVSQSPSNKVTEKGKDVELRCDPISGHTALYWYRQSLGQGLEFLIYFQGNSAPDKSGLPSDRFSAERTGGSVSTLTIQRTQQEDSAVYLCASRRNHEGLSSYEQYFGPGTRLTVT.

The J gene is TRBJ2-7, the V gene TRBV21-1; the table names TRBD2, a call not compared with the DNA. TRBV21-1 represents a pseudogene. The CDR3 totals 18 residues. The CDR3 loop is CASSKRGRLAGDTYEQYF. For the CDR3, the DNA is TGTGCCAGCAGCAAAAGGGGGCGACTAGCGGGAGATACCTACGAGCAGTACTTC.

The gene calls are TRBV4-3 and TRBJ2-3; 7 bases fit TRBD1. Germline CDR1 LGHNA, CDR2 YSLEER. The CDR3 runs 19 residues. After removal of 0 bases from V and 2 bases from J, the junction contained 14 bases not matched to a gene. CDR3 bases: TGCGCCAGCAGCCAAGATGACAGGGCCCCACCCCACCACACAGATACGCAGTATTTT. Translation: CASSQDDRAPPHHTDTQYF.

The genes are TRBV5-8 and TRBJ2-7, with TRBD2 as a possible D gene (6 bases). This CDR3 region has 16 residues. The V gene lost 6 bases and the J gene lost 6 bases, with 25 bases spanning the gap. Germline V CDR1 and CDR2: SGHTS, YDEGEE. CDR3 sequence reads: CASIRAWAGLGSEQYF. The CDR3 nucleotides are TGTGCCAGCATTCGAGCTTGGGCGGGACTTGGATCCGAGCAGTACTTC.

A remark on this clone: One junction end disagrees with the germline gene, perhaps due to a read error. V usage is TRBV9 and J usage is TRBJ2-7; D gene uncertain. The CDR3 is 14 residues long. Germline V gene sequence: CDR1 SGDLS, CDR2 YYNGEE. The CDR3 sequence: CASGVDGFPYEQYF. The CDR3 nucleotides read TGTGCCAGCGGCGTAGACGGTTTCCCCTACGAGCAGTACTTC.

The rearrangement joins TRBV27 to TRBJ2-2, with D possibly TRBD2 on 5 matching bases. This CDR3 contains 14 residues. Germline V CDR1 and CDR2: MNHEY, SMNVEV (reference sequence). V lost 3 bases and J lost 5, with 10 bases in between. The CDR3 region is CASSLLPGTGELFF. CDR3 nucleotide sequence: TGTGCCAGCAGTTTGTTGCCGGGGACCGGGGAGCTGTTTTTT.

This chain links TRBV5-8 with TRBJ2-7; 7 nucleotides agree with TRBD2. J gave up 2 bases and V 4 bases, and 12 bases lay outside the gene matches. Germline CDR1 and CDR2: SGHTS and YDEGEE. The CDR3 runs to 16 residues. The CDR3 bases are TGTGCCAGCAGCGGGAAGTTGGAGCGGGAACCCTACGAGCAGTACTTC. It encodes CASSGKLEREPYEQYF. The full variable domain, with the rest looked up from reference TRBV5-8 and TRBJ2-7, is EAGVTQSPTHLIKTRGQQATLRCSPISGHTSVYWYQQALGLGLQFLLWYDEGEERNRGNFPPRFSGRQFPNYSSELNVNALELEDSALYLCASSGKLEREPYEQYFGPGTRLTVT.

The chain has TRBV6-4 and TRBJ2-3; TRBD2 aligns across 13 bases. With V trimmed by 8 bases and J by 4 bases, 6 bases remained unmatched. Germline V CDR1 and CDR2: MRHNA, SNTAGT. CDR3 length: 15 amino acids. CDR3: CASWGGLAGPDTQYF. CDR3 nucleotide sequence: TGTGCCAGCTGGGGGGGACTAGCGGGGCCAGATACGCAGTATTTT.

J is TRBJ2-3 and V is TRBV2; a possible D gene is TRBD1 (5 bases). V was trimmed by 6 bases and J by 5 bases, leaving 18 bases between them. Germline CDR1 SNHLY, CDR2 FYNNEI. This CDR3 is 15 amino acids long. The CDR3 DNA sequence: TGTGCCAGCAGCCCAACTGTCCCAGGGCGAGATACGCAGTATTTT. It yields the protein CASSPTVPGRDTQYF.

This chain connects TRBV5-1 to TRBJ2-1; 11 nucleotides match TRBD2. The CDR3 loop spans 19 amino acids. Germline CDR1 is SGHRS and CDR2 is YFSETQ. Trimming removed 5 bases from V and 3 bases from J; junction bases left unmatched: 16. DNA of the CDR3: TGCGCCAGCAGGCCCCGGGTAGCGGGAGGGCCTTCCCTCTACAATGAGCAGTTCTTC. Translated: CASRPRVAGGPSLYNEQFF.

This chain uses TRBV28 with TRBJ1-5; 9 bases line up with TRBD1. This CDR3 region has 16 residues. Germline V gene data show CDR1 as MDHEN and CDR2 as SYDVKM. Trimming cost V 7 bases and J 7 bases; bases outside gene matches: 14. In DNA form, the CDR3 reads TGTGCCAGCAACACCGGGACAGGGCCCTTAAAGCAGCCCCAGCATTTT. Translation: CASNTGTGPLKQPQHF. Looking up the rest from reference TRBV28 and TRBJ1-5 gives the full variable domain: DVKVTQSSRYLVKRTGEKVFLECVQDMDHENMFWYRQDPGLGLRLIYFSYDVKMKEKGDIPEGYSVSREKKERFSLILESASTNQTSMYLCASNTGTGPLKQPQHFGDGTRLSIL.

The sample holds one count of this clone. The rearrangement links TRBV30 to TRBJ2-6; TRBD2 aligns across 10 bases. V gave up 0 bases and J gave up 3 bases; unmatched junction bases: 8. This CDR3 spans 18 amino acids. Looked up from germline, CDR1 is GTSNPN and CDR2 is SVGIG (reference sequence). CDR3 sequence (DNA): TGTGCCTGGAGTGTACAGCTAGCGGGAGAGGATGGGGCCAACGTCCTGACTTTC. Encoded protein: CAWSVQLAGEDGANVLTF.

The CDR3 DNA sequence: TGCGCCAGCAGCCAAGATCCCAGCGGGAGAAATACCGGGGAGCTGTTTTTT. Translated: CASSQDPSGRNTGELFF. This chain uses TRBV4-1 with TRBJ2-2; 8 bases fit TRBD2. CDR3 length: 17 residues. With V trimmed by 0 bases and J by 5 bases, 8 bases remained unmatched. Germline lookup yields CDR1 MGHRA and CDR2 YSYEKL.

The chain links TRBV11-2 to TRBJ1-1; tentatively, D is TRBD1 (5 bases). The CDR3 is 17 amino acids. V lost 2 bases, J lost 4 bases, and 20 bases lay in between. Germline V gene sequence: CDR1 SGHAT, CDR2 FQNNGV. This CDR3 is CASSLMGPLERGTEAFF. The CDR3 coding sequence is TGTGCCAGCAGCTTAATGGGACCCCTTGAGCGGGGCACTGAAGCTTTCTTT.

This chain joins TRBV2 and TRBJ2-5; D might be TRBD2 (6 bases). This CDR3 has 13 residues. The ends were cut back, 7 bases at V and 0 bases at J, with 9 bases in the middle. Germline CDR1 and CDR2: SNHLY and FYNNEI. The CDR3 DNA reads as TGTGCCAGCAAGGACTATGACCAAGAGACCCAGTACTTC. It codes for CASKDYDQETQYF.

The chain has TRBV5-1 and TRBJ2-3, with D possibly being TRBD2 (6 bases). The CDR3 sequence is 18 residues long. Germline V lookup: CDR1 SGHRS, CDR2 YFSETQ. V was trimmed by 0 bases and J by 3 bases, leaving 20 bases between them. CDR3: CASSLGGDSPSQTDTQYF. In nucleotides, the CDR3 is TGCGCCAGCAGCTTGGGAGGGGACTCACCCAGTCAGACAGATACGCAGTATTTT. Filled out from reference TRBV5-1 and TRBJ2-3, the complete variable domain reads KAGVTQTPRYLIKTRGQQVTLSCSPISGHRSVSWYQQTPGQGLQFLFEYFSETQRNKGNFPGRFSGRQFSNSRSEMNVSTLELGDSALYLCASSLGGDSPSQTDTQYFGPGTRLTVL.

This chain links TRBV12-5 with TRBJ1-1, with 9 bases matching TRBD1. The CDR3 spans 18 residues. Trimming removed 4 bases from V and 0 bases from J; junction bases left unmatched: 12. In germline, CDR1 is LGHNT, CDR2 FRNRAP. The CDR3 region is CASGSQDRGNRMNTEAFF. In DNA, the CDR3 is TGTGCTAGTGGTTCCCAAGACAGGGGGAACCGCATGAACACTGAAGCTTTCTTT.

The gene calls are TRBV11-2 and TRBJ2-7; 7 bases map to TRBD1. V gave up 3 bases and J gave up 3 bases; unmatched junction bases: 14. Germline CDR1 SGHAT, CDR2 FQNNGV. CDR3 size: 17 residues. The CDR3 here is CASSLAVGTDLFYEQYF. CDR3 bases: TGTGCCAGCAGCTTGGCCGTCGGGACAGATCTTTTCTACGAGCAGTACTTC.

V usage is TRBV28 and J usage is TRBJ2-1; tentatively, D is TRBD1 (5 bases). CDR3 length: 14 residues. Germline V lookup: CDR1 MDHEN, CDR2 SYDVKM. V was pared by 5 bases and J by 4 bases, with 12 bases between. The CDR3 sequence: CASSPPDSYNEQFF. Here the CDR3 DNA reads TGTGCCAGCAGTCCCCCAGACAGTTACAATGAGCAGTTCTTC.

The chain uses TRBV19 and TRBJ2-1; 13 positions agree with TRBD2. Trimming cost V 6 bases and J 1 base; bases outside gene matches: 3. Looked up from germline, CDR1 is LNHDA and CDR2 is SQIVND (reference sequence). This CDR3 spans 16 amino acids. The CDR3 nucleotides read TGTGCCAGTAGACTAGCGGGAGGGAGGTCCTACAATGAGCAGTTCTTC. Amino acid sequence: CASRLAGGRSYNEQFF.

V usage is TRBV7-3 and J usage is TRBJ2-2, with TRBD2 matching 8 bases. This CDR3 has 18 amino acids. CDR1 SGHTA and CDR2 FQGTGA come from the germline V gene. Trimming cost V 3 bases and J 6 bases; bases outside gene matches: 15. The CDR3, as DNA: TGTGCCAGCAGCTTCTCCGCACTAGCGGAAAAAGGGGCCGGGGAGCTGTTTTTT. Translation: CASSFSALAEKGAGELFF.

The CDR3 loop reads CASSFHPLAGGPTGELFF. The CDR3 bases are TGTGCCAGCAGCTTCCACCCACTAGCGGGAGGGCCTACCGGGGAGCTGTTTTTT. The chain carries TRBV5-4 and TRBJ2-2, with 13 bases aligning to TRBD2. The CDR3 sequence is 18 residues long. Germline values: CDR1 SGHNT, CDR2 YYREEE (reference sequence). V shed 2 bases and J 5 bases; nucleotides not matched to a gene: 9.

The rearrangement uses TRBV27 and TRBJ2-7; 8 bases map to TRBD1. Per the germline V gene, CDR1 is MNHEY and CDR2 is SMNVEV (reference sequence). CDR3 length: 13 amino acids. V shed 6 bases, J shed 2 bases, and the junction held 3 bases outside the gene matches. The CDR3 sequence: CASRPGQAYEQYF. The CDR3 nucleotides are TGTGCCAGCAGGCCGGGACAGGCCTACGAGCAGTACTTC.

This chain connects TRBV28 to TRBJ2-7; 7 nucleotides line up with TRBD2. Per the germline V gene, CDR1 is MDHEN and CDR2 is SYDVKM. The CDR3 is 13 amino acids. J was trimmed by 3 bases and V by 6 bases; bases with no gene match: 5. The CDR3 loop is CASSRGSSYEQYF. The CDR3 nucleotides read TGTGCCAGCAGCCGCGGGAGTAGCTACGAGCAGTACTTC.

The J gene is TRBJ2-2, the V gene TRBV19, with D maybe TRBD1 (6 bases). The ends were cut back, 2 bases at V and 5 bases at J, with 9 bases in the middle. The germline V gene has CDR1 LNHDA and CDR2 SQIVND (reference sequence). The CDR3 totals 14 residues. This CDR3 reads CASSILQGTGELFF. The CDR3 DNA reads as TGTGCCAGTAGTATACTCCAGGGGACCGGGGAGCTGTTTTTT.

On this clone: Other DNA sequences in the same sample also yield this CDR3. CDR3 protein: CSVAGLQETQYF. The CDR3 bases are TGCAGCGTGGCGGGACTACAAGAGACCCAGTACTTC. The rearrangement joins TRBV29-1 to TRBJ2-5; the match to TRBD2 covers 7 bases. Trimming cost V 6 bases and J 2 bases; bases outside gene matches: 3. Per the germline V gene, CDR1 is SQVTM and CDR2 is ANQGSEA. The CDR3 consists of 12 residues.